This entry is about one TCR beta chain. The junction departs from germline at one end; a sequencing error may be responsible. CDR3 length equals 13 residues. Germline CDR1 reads SGHRS; CDR2 reads YFSETQ. Produced via immunoSEQ multiplex PCR; TCRdb's table is partial and in-frame only. Among about 69,000 clones listed, 91% were seen once. This sample was taken from a study of blood T cell repertoires in COVID-19. Across the study: Sites in the United States, Italy and Spain provided acute and convalescent COVID-19 samples. Sources were T cells, B-cell-depleted T cells, or PBMCs; the material itself was cDNA or gDNA.

The genes are TRBV5-1 and TRBJ2-2; 7 bases fit TRBD2. What was sequenced was peripheral blood. This sequence originates from a woman between 55 and 75 years old with active COVID-19. In nucleotides, the CDR3 is TGCGCCAGCAGTTTGGCACTAGCGGGGGAGCTGTTTTTT. Its protein product is CASSLALAGELFF.